The 10 T cell receptor beta chains below all came from one sample that was sequenced in a study of CD8 T cells in ankylosing spondylitis. One entry per CDR3 protein, called by TCRdb with MiXCR from the 5' RACE reads. The sample lists approximately 88,000 distinct CDR3 sequences, about 9% occurring once. The specimen sequenced was blood, either unsorted or a sorted T cell fraction (not recorded which). These receptors were taken from a male donor with ankylosing spondylitis or in good health (not recorded which).

This clonotype was seen many times. V usage is TRBV3-1 and J usage is TRBJ2-7; TRBD2 is a possible D gene (5 bases). The CDR3 has 13 amino acids. V was clipped by 3 bases and J by 4 bases, with 10 bases between them. Germline V CDR1 and CDR2: LGHDT, YNNKEL (reference sequence). This chain's CDR3 is CASSHDRGYEQYF. The DNA of the CDR3 is TGTGCCAGCAGCCACGATCGGGGATACGAGCAGTACTTC.

This clonotype was seen many times. The V call is TRBV6-1, the J call TRBJ2-7; 11 bases match TRBD1. Germline values: CDR1 MNHNS, CDR2 SASEGT. The CDR3 covers 14 residues. The junction had 1 base not matched to a gene; V was cut back by 3 bases and J by 3 bases. The CDR3 region is CASSDGTGGYEQYF. DNA of the CDR3: TGTGCCAGCAGTGACGGGACAGGGGGCTACGAGCAGTACTTC.

At least ten counts were recorded for this clonotype. V usage is TRBV19 and J usage is TRBJ1-5, with unresolved D. V was trimmed by 0 bases and J by 5 bases, leaving 5 bases between them. The CDR3 has 13 amino acids. Germline V CDR1 and CDR2: LNHDA, SQIVND (reference sequence). Written as DNA, the CDR3 is TGTGCCAGTAGTATAGATTTTTATCAGCCCCAGCATTTT. This gives the protein CASSIDFYQPQHF. Filled out from reference TRBV19 and TRBJ1-5, the complete variable domain reads DGGITQSPKYLFRKEGQNVTLSCEQNLNHDAMYWYRQDPGQGLRLIYYSQIVNDFQKGDIAEGYSVSREKKESFPLTVTSAQKNPTAFYLCASSIDFYQPQHFGDGTRLSIL.

The chain recombines TRBV7-2 with TRBJ2-5; D remains ambiguous. The germline V gene encodes CDR1 SGHTA and CDR2 FQGNSA. With 0 bases removed from V and 7 bases from J, the gap between germline ends came to 6 bases. The length of the CDR3 is 12 residues. CDR3 in DNA: TGTGCCAGCAGCTTAGCGGTGGCGACCCAGTACTTC. This codes for CASSLAVATQYF.

This clonotype was detected only a few times. The V gene is TRBV5-1, the J gene TRBJ2-1; 11 positions agree with TRBD1. V lost 0 bases, J lost 6 bases, and 5 bases stayed unmatched. This CDR3 comprises 16 residues. The V gene's germline CDR1 is SGHRS and CDR2 YFSETQ. The CDR3 here is CASSLAGTGGFNEQFF. The CDR3 coding sequence is TGCGCCAGCAGCTTGGCCGGGACAGGGGGTTTCAATGAGCAGTTCTTC.

The table lists this clonotype with many counts. The V call is TRBV27, the J call TRBJ2-7, with a tentative D call TRBD1 (5 bases). CDR1 is MNHEY, CDR2 SMNVEV, per germline (reference sequence). The V end was cut by 3 bases, the J end by 5 bases, with 11 bases between. The CDR3 runs to 13 residues. CDR3 region: CASSFIGANEQYF. The CDR3, as DNA: TGTGCCAGCAGTTTTATAGGGGCCAACGAGCAGTACTTC.

Only a few counts were recorded for this clonotype. CDR3 sequence (DNA): TGTGCCAGCAGCTTTGCTAGGACCAATGAGCAGTTCTTC. This encodes CASSFARTNEQFF. The chain recombines TRBV5-8 with TRBJ2-1, with D uncertain. This CDR3 is 13 amino acids long. The V gene lost 2 bases and the J gene lost 6 bases, with 9 bases spanning the gap. Germline V gene data show CDR1 as SGHTS and CDR2 as YDEGEE. Together with reference TRBV5-8 and TRBJ2-1, the CDR3 gives the full variable domain: EAGVTQSPTHLIKTRGQQATLRCSPISGHTSVYWYQQALGLGLQFLLWYDEGEERNRGNFPPRFSGRQFPNYSSELNVNALELEDSALYLCASSFARTNEQFFGPGTRLTVL.

At least ten counts were recorded for this clonotype. The chain has TRBV13 and TRBJ2-5, with a weak D call TRBD2 (6 bases). CDR1 is PRHDT, CDR2 FYEKMQ, per germline (reference sequence). V was cut by 5 bases and J by 2 bases, with 9 bases left in between. The CDR3 has 13 residues. The CDR3 reads CASSRDLQETQYF. Written as DNA, the CDR3 is TGTGCCAGCAGCCGGGACTTACAAGAGACCCAGTACTTC.

As for this clonotype: The junction departs from germline at one end; a sequencing error may be responsible. The rearrangement links TRBV24-1 to TRBJ2-4, with 9 positions matching TRBD1. Germline-derived CDR1 and CDR2 are KGHDR and SFDVKD. This CDR3 is 17 amino acids long. The CDR3 nucleotides read TGTGTCACCAGTGACGCACCGGGACAGGGAGCCAAAAACATTCAATACTTC. It yields the protein CVTSDAPGQGAKNIQYF.

This clonotype was detected ten times or more. The chain joins TRBV29-1 to TRBJ1-2; D remains ambiguous. Germline lookup yields CDR1 SQVTM and CDR2 ANQGSEA. There are 12 residues in the CDR3. V shed 5 bases and J shed 6 bases, with 13 bases lying between them. This CDR3 reads CSVYGDDDGYTF. The CDR3 DNA follows: TGCAGCGTTTACGGGGATGATGATGGCTACACCTTC.